This T cell receptor beta chain was recovered during a study of blood T cell repertoires in COVID-19 (dated by TCRdb to between 2020 and 2021). Regarding the research as a whole: Collaborator samples came from the United States, Italy and Spain and covered acute and convalescent phases of COVID-19. The material from the prospective study consisted of cDNA or gDNA derived from T cells, B-cell-depleted T cells, or PBMCs. Subjects who had been exposed to COVID-19, were actively infected with it, or had recovered from it provided the deeply sampled blood TCRbeta repertoires that made up the dataset. A freely available public database, intended as a resource for researchers studying the immune response to SARS-CoV-2, is where the repertoires were released. The samples were drawn from the first 160 participants of the ongoing ImmuneRACE study and from roughly 1,300 subjects provided by 6 global collaborators. Nearly every sample came with metadata listing a de-identified subject ID, COVID-19 status, age in years and sex. Where available, HLA class I and class II types were obtained from metadata supplied by the sample provider rather than from assay-based typing.

The immunoSEQ Assay, a bias-controlled multiplex PCR, was used to amplify TCRbeta CDR3 regions from genomic DNA. Per the authors' processing: Nucleated cell counts per sample were estimated from amplification of reference gene primers within the assay. To quantify the absolute abundance of each unique TCRbeta CDR3 rearrangement, sequence reads were collapsed and filtered. For each sample, productive Simpson clonality was calculated by taking the square root of Simpson's diversity index across productive rearrangements. TCRdb retrieved this table from immuneACCESS and kept in-frame rearrangements only. Not all clones are present; in checked studies, unresolved V genes account for under half, and no reason is known for the remainder. Clone size and the V and J calls come from that table; the DNA yielded D and trimming. The sample table lists fewer than 500,000 clones, 75% to 90% of them with a count of one. The ten largest clones capture about 1.5% of the sample.

About this clone: What this receptor recognizes is not known. No per-base quality is available; no much larger clone lies one base away.

Overall study outcomes, separate from this receptor: How much clinical and demographic metadata was included differed by source and by participant, and the metadata was provided uncurated.

Whole blood was collected in K2EDTA tubes by collaborating institutions according to the institutions' own protocols. Collaborator samples were shipped for TCRbeta analysis as frozen whole blood, isolated PBMCs, or DNA extracted from either sample type. What was sequenced was peripheral blood. The source of this sequence is a woman in her twenties or thirties with active or convalescent COVID-19.

Here the CDR3 is given as CASSQDGEETQYF. The DNA sequence reads TGTGCCAGCAGCCAGGACGGGGAAGAGACCCAGTACTTC. The chain couples TRBV2 to TRBJ2-5; 5 matching bases give a weak D call of TRBD2. The CDR3 numbers 13 residues from cysteine through phenylalanine. The read is trimmed to its CDR3 DNA, 39 bases read in frame from base 1. The junction carries 11 bases between V and J, which are trimmed by 6 bases and 3 bases respectively. Sequences SNHLY (CDR1) and FYNNEI (CDR2) are obtained from the germline V gene. With the portions outside the CDR3 filled from the reference TRBV2 and TRBJ2-5 genes, the complete variable region becomes EPEVTQTPSHQVTQMGQEVILRCVPISNHLYFYWYRQILGQKVEFLVSFYNNEISEKSEIFDDQFSVERPDGSNFTLKIRSTKLEDSAMYFCASSQDGEETQYFGPGTRLLVL.